These 8 T cell receptor beta chains originate from one sample sequenced in a study of early T cells in non-severe SARS-CoV-2 infection. TCRdb passed the 5' RACE reads through MiXCR, listing each CDR3 protein once. Among some 71,000 distinct CDR3 sequences listed, 12% were seen once. What was sequenced was whole blood. Receptor source: an adult who was a healthcare worker with PCR-confirmed SARS-CoV-2 infection or an uninfected control (not recorded which).

This clonotype showed up many times. The V and J genes are TRBV3-1 and TRBJ2-1; 9 positions agree with TRBD2. V lost 1 base and J lost 7; bases outside the gene matches: 5. This CDR3 has 15 residues. CDR1 is LGHDT, CDR2 YNNKEL, per germline (reference sequence). CDR3 DNA sequence: TGTGCCAGCAGCCAAGGGCGGGGGGGCCGTAATGAGCAGTTCTTC. This encodes CASSQGRGGRNEQFF.

This rearrangement joins TRBV30 to TRBJ2-7; unclear D gene. The V gene lost 3 bases and the J gene lost 0 bases, with 18 bases spanning the gap. From germline, CDR1 is GTSNPN and CDR2 SVGIG (reference sequence). This CDR3 region has 16 residues. CDR3 sequence reads: CAWSAFDRKISYEQYF. In DNA form, the CDR3 reads TGTGCCTGGAGCGCTTTCGACCGTAAAATCTCCTACGAGCAGTACTTC.

Many counts were recorded for this clonotype. The chain employs TRBV24-1 and TRBJ2-1; 8 bases are shared with TRBD2. Unmatched junction bases numbered 14, after V lost 4 bases and J lost 7 bases. CDR1 KGHDR and CDR2 SFDVKD come from the germline V gene. The CDR3 runs to 17 residues. The chain's CDR3 is CATSDKVPGGLENEQFF. The CDR3 region has the DNA TGTGCCACCAGTGACAAAGTACCGGGGGGGCTTGAAAATGAGCAGTTCTTC.

This clonotype was recorded many times. This chain joins TRBV11-2 and TRBJ2-1; 8 nucleotides agree with TRBD2. Trimming took 3 bases from V and 4 from J; bases not matched to a gene: 11. Germline-derived CDR1 and CDR2 are SGHAT and FQNNGV. The CDR3 runs 17 residues. The CDR3 protein is CASSFITGSGRYNEQFF. In DNA, the CDR3 is TGTGCCAGCAGCTTTATAACGGGAAGCGGGAGATACAATGAGCAGTTCTTC.

This clonotype was observed many times. CDR3 nucleotides: TGTGCCAGCAGCTGGGCAGGGAATGAGCAGTTCTTC. Its translation is CASSWAGNEQFF. This rearrangement joins TRBV7-6 to TRBJ2-1, with D maybe TRBD1 (5 bases). The V end was cut by 4 bases, the J end by 7 bases, with 8 bases between. The CDR3 spans 12 residues. CDR1 is SGHVS, CDR2 FNYEAQ, per germline.

About this clonotype itself: This may stem from a read error, because a much larger clone lies one nucleotide away. This sequence joins TRBV6-1 and TRBJ2-3, with 8 nucleotides matching TRBD2. Germline values: CDR1 MNHNS, CDR2 SASEGT. The V and J ends lost 10 bases and 4 bases, in that order; junction bases with no gene match: 10. The CDR3 is 14 residues long. The chain's CDR3 is CATTKGAGADTQYF. The CDR3 DNA follows: TGTGCCACCACGAAAGGAGCGGGGGCAGATACGCAGTATTTT.

The table lists this clonotype with many counts. This sequence joins TRBV24-1 and TRBJ2-3; TRBD1 aligns across 8 bases. Trimming removed 10 bases from V and 2 bases from J; junction bases left unmatched: 7. The CDR3 contains 14 residues. CDR1 KGHDR and CDR2 SFDVKD come from the germline V gene. CDR3 DNA sequence: TGTGCCACAGGCGGGACAGGCACCACAGATACGCAGTATTTT. It encodes CATGGTGTTDTQYF.

A few counts support this clonotype. The CDR3 here is CASSPTLPPTDTQYF. CDR3 sequence (DNA): TGTGCCAGCAGCCCGACCTTACCACCCACAGATACGCAGTATTTT. The V gene is TRBV7-3, the J gene TRBJ2-3; D gene ambiguous. Germline lookup yields CDR1 SGHTA and CDR2 FQGTGA. The CDR3 extends over 15 amino acids. V was clipped by 5 bases and J by 2 bases, with 14 bases between them.